Only one count was recorded for the clone carrying this TCR beta chain. The antigen is unknown. This specimen comes from a study of cytomegalovirus exposure and HLA in healthy donors. Study-wide points: The study put 150 or so TCR beta chains on its list as cytomegalovirus-associated. Confirmation in vitro established that a few CMV-associated chains were specific for CMV antigens.

This CDR3 has 15 residues. V lost 0 bases to trimming and J lost 7 bases, with 13 bases between them. CDR1 and CDR2 (germline): SGDLS, YYNGEE. The data were produced by immunoSEQ multiplex PCR, yet TCRdb's version contains in-frame clones alone and is incomplete. The repertoire holds tens of thousands of clones, with 80% to 90% as singletons. Specimen: PBMCs. This TCR was sampled from a woman between 18 and 30 years old in good health and CMV-seropositive. The rearrangement uses TRBV9 and TRBJ2-2, with D maybe TRBD1 (5 bases). The DNA for the CDR3 is TGTGCCAGCAGCGTAGACCCCAGGGTGGGCGGGGAGCTGTTTTTT. As protein: CASSVDPRVGGELFF.